This TCR beta chain was observed in a study of OX40 agonist ivuxolimab in advanced cancers. Study in general: Ivuxolimab was delivered to patients intravenously every 2 weeks at doses spanning 0.01 to 10 mg/kg. Partial response was recorded in three patients: one hepatocellular carcinoma and two cutaneous melanoma cases. The study, taken as a whole, reports: CD8+ T cells showed, on average, more clonal expansion than CD4+ cells.

TCRdb keeps only in-frame clones here, not all; method: immunoSEQ multiplex PCR. The profile shows about 64,000 clones, around 91% of them singletons. This clone has a single count. Its antigen is undetermined. V was trimmed by 2 bases and J by 4 bases, leaving 12 bases between them. CDR1 is ENHRY and CDR2 is SYGVKD in the germline V gene. CDR3 length equals 16 residues. Patients were ineligible given autoimmune disease history or systemic immunosuppression. The sequence came from an adult with an advanced solid tumor such as melanoma, head and neck, liver or kidney cancer. The source material was CD4+ or CD8+ T cells sorted from blood, sampled in a trial of the OX40 agonist ivuxolimab. This chain connects TRBV10-3 to TRBJ1-6; weak D call: TRBD1 (5 bases). DNA of the CDR3: TGTGCCATCAGTGAGCCGAAAACAGGTTATAATTCACCCCTCCACTTT. As protein: CAISEPKTGYNSPLHF.